Shown below are 21 T cell receptor beta chains from a single sample sequenced in a study of blood T cell repertoires in COVID-19. Some clones are missing from TCRdb's copy, which holds only in-frame ones; the method was immunoSEQ multiplex PCR. Here the sample spans about 240,000 clones, roughly 79% being singletons. The material sequenced was peripheral blood. These receptors all come from a woman of 80 years or more with COVID-19, enrolled during active disease.

This clone was counted only a few times. The chain uses TRBV6-5 and TRBJ2-5; the match to TRBD2 covers 11 bases. Unmatched junction bases numbered 6, after V lost 6 bases and J lost 9 bases. The CDR3 contains 13 residues. Germline CDR1 is MNHEY and CDR2 is SVGAGI. CDR3 region: CASSILAGVPQYF. CDR3 in DNA: TGTGCCAGCAGCATACTAGCGGGAGTACCCCAGTACTTC.

The chain uses TRBV18 and TRBJ1-1; D gene unclear. V dropped 5 bases and J dropped 1 base, with 11 bases sitting between them. This CDR3 region has 14 residues. CDR1 and CDR2 (germline): KGHSH, LQKENI. The CDR3 is CASSAQAGNTEAFF. For the CDR3, the DNA is TGTGCCAGCTCAGCCCAAGCAGGGAACACTGAAGCTTTCTTT. The full variable domain, its missing parts supplied by reference TRBV18 and TRBJ1-1, is NAGVMQNPRHLVRRRGQEARLRCSPMKGHSHVYWYRQLPEEGLKFMVYLQKENIIDESGMPKERFSAEFPKEGPSILRIQQVVRGDSAAYFCASSAQAGNTEAFFGQGTRLTVV.

This chain uses TRBV5-1 with TRBJ2-7, with TRBD2 matching 10 bases. Germline CDR1 and CDR2: SGHRS and YFSETQ. This CDR3 contains 16 residues. J gave up 4 bases and V 4 bases, and 11 bases lay outside the gene matches. CDR3 DNA sequence: TGCGCCAGCAGCACGAGCTCTAGCGGGAGTGTGTACGAGCAGTACTTC. It encodes CASSTSSSGSVYEQYF.

The rearrangement joins TRBV4-1 to TRBJ1-6, with a weak D call TRBD1 (6 bases). V lost 1 base to trimming and J lost 3 bases, with 13 bases between them. The germline V gene encodes CDR1 MGHRA and CDR2 YSYEKL. The CDR3 extends over 17 amino acids. The CDR3 reads CASSQVTGPDYNSPLHF. CDR3 DNA sequence: TGCGCCAGCAGCCAAGTGACAGGCCCAGACTATAATTCACCCCTCCACTTT.

The chain couples TRBV28 to TRBJ1-5; D call uncertain. With 7 bases removed from V and 3 bases from J, the gap between germline ends came to 10 bases. The CDR3 totals 13 residues. The germline V gene has CDR1 MDHEN and CDR2 SYDVKM. CDR3 sequence reads: CASIPRLNQPQHF. Here the CDR3 DNA reads TGTGCCAGCATCCCCAGGCTCAATCAGCCCCAGCATTTT.

The genes are TRBV2 and TRBJ1-1, with unresolved D. Germline CDR1 and CDR2: SNHLY and FYNNEI. Trimming cost V 8 bases and J 5 bases, with 9 bases left between them. The CDR3 contains 11 residues. The CDR3 sequence: CASDDGTEAFF. The CDR3 DNA reads TGTGCCAGCGACGACGGGACTGAAGCTTTCTTT. The whole variable domain, filled in from reference TRBV2 and TRBJ1-1, reads EPEVTQTPSHQVTQMGQEVILRCVPISNHLYFYWYRQILGQKVEFLVSFYNNEISEKSEIFDDQFSVERPDGSNFTLKIRSTKLEDSAMYFCASDDGTEAFFGQGTRLTVV.

The sample holds a few counts of this clone. CDR3 nucleotide sequence: TGTGCCAGCAGTGTTACAGGACAGGCGACCCTCGGGTACTTC. This encodes CASSVTGQATLGYF. The chain is built from TRBV2 and TRBJ2-7; TRBD1 matches at 7 bases. The CDR3 length is 14 residues. Germline V gene sequence: CDR1 SNHLY, CDR2 FYNNEI. V gave up 4 bases and J gave up 12 bases; unmatched junction bases: 15. The entire variable domain, with the rest obtained from reference TRBV2 and TRBJ2-7, is as follows: EPEVTQTPSHQVTQMGQEVILRCVPISNHLYFYWYRQILGQKVEFLVSFYNNEISEKSEIFDDQFSVERPDGSNFTLKIRSTKLEDSAMYFCASSVTGQATLGYFGPGTRLTVT.

The chain links TRBV30 to TRBJ1-2; tentative D call: TRBD1 (5 bases). This CDR3 region has 14 residues. Between the trimmed V and J ends, which lost 2 bases and 8 bases, there was a span of 18 bases. Germline CDR1 reads GTSNPN; CDR2 reads SVGIG (reference sequence). This chain's CDR3 is CAWSTESGRSGYTF. DNA of the CDR3: TGTGCCTGGAGTACGGAATCAGGGAGGAGCGGCTACACCTTC. The full variable domain, rest sourced from reference TRBV30 and TRBJ1-2, is SQTIHQWPATLVQPVGSPLSLECTVEGTSNPNLYWYRQAAGRGLQLLFYSVGIGQISSEVPQNLSASRPQDRQFILSSKKLLLSDSGFYLCAWSTESGRSGYTFGSGTRLTVV.

The chain combines TRBV5-1 with TRBJ2-2; TRBD1 aligns across 10 bases. This CDR3 contains 17 residues. Germline loops: CDR1 SGHRS, CDR2 YFSETQ. With V trimmed by 0 bases and J by 4 bases, 6 bases remained unmatched. CDR3 nucleotide sequence: TGCGCCAGCAGCTTGGCCGGGACAGGGGCAGTCACCGGGGAGCTGTTTTTT. Its protein product is CASSLAGTGAVTGELFF.

The J gene is TRBJ2-5, the V gene TRBV6-1; 7 bases agree with TRBD1. V shed 2 bases and J 4 bases; nucleotides not matched to a gene: 10. The CDR3 is 16 amino acids. Germline-derived CDR1 and CDR2 are MNHNS and SASEGT. The CDR3 nucleotides read TGTGCCAGCAGTGAATGGAAGGGGGCGCGGCGAGAGACCCAGTACTTC. Translated, it gives CASSEWKGARRETQYF.

The gene calls are TRBV28 and TRBJ1-1; D remains unclear. V lost 6 bases, J lost 0 bases, and 11 bases lay in between. Germline CDR1 MDHEN, CDR2 SYDVKM. The length of the CDR3 is 14 residues. The CDR3: CASSRLAVNTEAFF. The CDR3 DNA reads TGTGCCAGCAGCCGGCTCGCGGTGAACACTGAAGCTTTCTTT.

The CDR3 protein is CASSRDRYTGELFF. The CDR3 coding sequence is TGTGCCAGCTCACGGGACAGATACACCGGGGAGCTGTTTTTT. The chain uses TRBV27 and TRBJ2-2, with TRBD1 identical over 7 bases. The trim removed 8 bases at V and 3 bases at J, leaving 6 bases unmatched. The length of the CDR3 is 14 residues. Germline V gene lookup returns CDR1 MNHEY and CDR2 SMNVEV (reference sequence).

This clone has only one observation. The rearrangement uses TRBV9 and TRBJ1-3, with a tentative D call TRBD1 (5 bases). There are 16 residues in the CDR3. In germline, CDR1 is SGDLS, CDR2 YYNGEE. V was trimmed by 4 bases and J by 0 bases, leaving 14 bases between them. CDR3 amino acids: CASSSRQSPSGNTIYF. As DNA, the CDR3 is TGTGCCAGCAGCTCAAGACAGAGTCCCTCTGGAAACACCATATATTTT.

This chain's CDR3 is CASSVDAGVKGGYGYTF. CDR3 bases: TGTGCCAGCAGCGTAGATGCCGGGGTTAAAGGGGGCTATGGCTACACCTTC. J is TRBJ1-2 and V is TRBV9; D may be TRBD1 (6 bases). Germline CDR1 is SGDLS and CDR2 is YYNGEE. V shed 0 bases and J shed 4 bases, with 19 bases lying between them. The CDR3 spans 17 residues. The whole variable domain, filled in from reference TRBV9 and TRBJ1-2, reads DSGVTQTPKHLITATGQRVTLRCSPRSGDLSVYWYQQSLDQGLQFLIQYYNGEERAKGNILERFSAQQFPDLHSELNLSSLELGDSALYFCASSVDAGVKGGYGYTFGSGTRLTVV.

The chain carries TRBV27 and TRBJ1-6; D not resolved. CDR3 length: 14 amino acids. The V end was cut by 2 bases, the J end by 5 bases, with 7 bases between. Per the germline V gene, CDR1 is MNHEY and CDR2 is SMNVEV (reference sequence). The CDR3 sequence is CASSLRENNSPLHF. As DNA, the CDR3 is TGTGCCAGCAGTTTAAGGGAGAATAATTCACCCCTCCACTTT.

The chain couples TRBV10-3 to TRBJ1-2, with no clear D. Per germline, CDR1 ENHRY and CDR2 SYGVKD. The ends were cut back, 2 bases at V and 1 base at J, with 5 bases in the middle. This CDR3 contains 13 residues. This chain's CDR3 is CAISEGSNYGYTF. The CDR3 DNA is TGTGCCATCAGTGAGGGCAGTAACTATGGCTACACCTTC.

The J gene is TRBJ1-2, the V gene TRBV6-1; 9 nucleotides align to TRBD1. This CDR3 contains 20 residues. J was trimmed by 7 bases and V by 2 bases; bases with no gene match: 23. The germline V gene encodes CDR1 MNHNS and CDR2 SASEGT. CDR3 coding DNA: TGTGCCAGCAGTGAAATAGGGGACGGGACTTCTGGGACAGGGAGGGGTGGCTACACCTTC. Amino acid sequence: CASSEIGDGTSGTGRGGYTF.

The chain uses TRBV7-3 and TRBJ1-1; no firm D call. Germline CDR1 and CDR2: SGHTA and FQGTGA. This CDR3 comprises 13 residues. The V end lost 6 bases, the J end lost 5 bases, and 13 bases lay between the germline ends. CDR3 loop: CASRKTGNTEAFF. The CDR3, as DNA: TGTGCCAGCAGAAAAACCGGTAATACTGAAGCTTTCTTT.

V and J are TRBV30 and TRBJ2-5; 7 positions agree with TRBD1. Germline lookup yields CDR1 GTSNPN and CDR2 SVGIG (reference sequence). This CDR3 region has 15 residues. With V trimmed by 2 bases and J by 2 bases, 8 bases remained unmatched. The DNA of the CDR3 is TGTGCCTGGAGTCTCAACAGGGGCCTGCAAGAGACCCAGTACTTC. Protein product: CAWSLNRGLQETQYF.

The CDR3, as DNA: TGTGCCAGAAGCTTAGAAAGGGGTGGACGGAAGAACACTGAAGCTTTCTTT. Translating gives CARSLERGGRKNTEAFF. V usage is TRBV7-5 and J usage is TRBJ1-1; TRBD1, as called in the table, went unchecked against the DNA. TRBV7-5 is classified as a pseudogene. The CDR3 contains 17 residues.

V gene TRBV3-1 (or the pseudogene TRBV3-2) combines with J gene TRBJ1-6; D not resolved. The germline V gene encodes CDR1 LGHDT and CDR2 YNNKEL (reference sequence). V lost 0 bases and J lost 8, with 8 bases in between. The CDR3 is 14 amino acids. The CDR3 DNA reads TGTGCCAGCAGCCAAGATTCGGGGTATTCACCCCTCCACTTT. Protein: CASSQDSGYSPLHF.